This T cell receptor (beta chain) is drawn from a study of T-cell reconstitution after alpha-beta-depleted transplantation in children. This clonotype was detected a few times. CDR1 is SNHLY and CDR2 is FYNNEI in the germline V gene. This CDR3 contains 14 residues. Between the trimmed V and J ends, which lost 6 bases and 7 bases, there was a span of 18 bases. TCRbeta library preparation incorporated unique molecular identifiers. TCRdb re-called the PCR reads with MiXCR, one entry per CDR3 protein. This table has 280,000 or so distinct CDR3 sequences, roughly 11% appearing once. V and J are TRBV2 and TRBJ1-1; D possibly corresponds to TRBD1 (5 bases). The material sequenced was peripheral blood, taken 180 days after TCRalphabeta/CD19-depleted stem cell transplant. The receptor comes from a male patient between 2 and 10 years old who had a stem cell transplant for chronic granulomatous disease, so the T cells may come from the graft donor. The CDR3 loop is CASRGDQAFGEAFF. As DNA, the CDR3 is TGTGCCAGCAGGGGGGACCAGGCCTTCGGTGAAGCTTTCTTT.